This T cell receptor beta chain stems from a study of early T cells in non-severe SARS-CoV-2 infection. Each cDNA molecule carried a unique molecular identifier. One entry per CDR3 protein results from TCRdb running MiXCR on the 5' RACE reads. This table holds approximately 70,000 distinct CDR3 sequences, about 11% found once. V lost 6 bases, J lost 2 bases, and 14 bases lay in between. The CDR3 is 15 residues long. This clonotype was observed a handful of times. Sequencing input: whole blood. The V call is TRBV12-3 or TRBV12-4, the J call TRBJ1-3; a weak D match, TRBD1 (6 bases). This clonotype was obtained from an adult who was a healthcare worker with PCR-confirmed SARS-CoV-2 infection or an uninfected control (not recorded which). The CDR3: CASRHRDIAGNTIYF. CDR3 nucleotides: TGTGCCAGCAGACACCGGGACATCGCTGGAAACACCATATATTTT.